The next 32 T cell receptor beta chains were all read from a single sample in a study of T cell repertoires in cytomegalovirus infection (dated by TCRdb to about 2019). Reads for this sample came from an Illumina HiSeq 1500. TCRdb handled the public reads itself, with Q25 trimming in fastp and clone calling in MiXCR, and kept productive beta chains. Every CDR3 protein is listed once, alongside the most common genes and DNA of its rows. This sample is represented by 200,000 to 300,000 distinct CDR3 sequences; around an eighth of them were singletons. The top ten hold 1.5% to 2% of the sample. Sequencing input: PBMCs. These receptors came from a human donor in good health (CMV status not recorded). Some clones in this sample may be carry-over from other donors' samples.

This clonotype was seen at least ten times. The chain carries TRBV12-3 or TRBV12-4 and TRBJ1-4; possible D gene TRBD1, 5 bases. This CDR3 comprises 15 residues. V was trimmed by 2 bases and J by 8 bases, leaving 15 bases between them. The chain's CDR3 is CASSLIGQGGEKLFF. The CDR3 bases are TGTGCCAGCAGTTTAATAGGGCAGGGAGGCGAAAAACTGTTTTTT.

Many counts were recorded for this clonotype. The CDR3 sequence is CASSPQTGPGTQYF. Written as DNA, the CDR3 is TGTGCCAGCAGCCCTCAGACAGGGCCCGGGACCCAGTACTTC. The V and J genes are TRBV7-7 and TRBJ2-5; 7 bases map to TRBD1. V was pared by 5 bases and J by 7 bases, with 10 bases of the junction left unmatched. This CDR3 has 14 amino acids. CDR1 SSHAT and CDR2 FNYEAQ come from the germline V gene (reference sequence).

This clonotype came up a few times. This chain uses TRBV20-1 with TRBJ2-7; D unclear. This CDR3 region has 13 residues. V dropped 4 bases and J dropped 5 bases, with 15 bases sitting between them. Germline V gives CDR1 DFQATT, CDR2 SNEGSKA (reference sequence). The CDR3 region is CSATPDQPHEQYF. In nucleotides, the CDR3 is TGCAGTGCTACTCCCGACCAGCCGCACGAGCAGTACTTC.

This clonotype was counted at least ten times. The rearrangement uses TRBV7-8 and TRBJ2-5; a weak D match, TRBD1 (6 bases). Trimming cost V 2 bases and J 0 bases, with 10 bases left between them. The CDR3 totals 15 residues. The germline gives CDR1 SGHVS, CDR2 FQNEAQ. The chain's CDR3 is CASSLNDRNQETQYF. DNA of the CDR3: TGTGCCAGCAGCTTAAATGACAGGAACCAAGAGACCCAGTACTTC.

This chain connects TRBV29-1 to TRBJ2-5, with D perhaps TRBD1 (5 bases). The CDR3 contains 13 residues. V was pared by 4 bases and J by 5 bases, with 14 bases between. CDR1 SQVTM and CDR2 ANQGSEA come from the germline V gene. The DNA of the CDR3 is TGCAGCGTTGGTGGGGCTACCGGGGAGACCCAGTACTTC. Amino acids: CSVGGATGETQYF.

This clonotype was counted a few times. The V gene is TRBV7-2, the J gene TRBJ2-5, with 9 bases matching TRBD1. This CDR3 has 14 residues. Germline loops: CDR1 SGHTA, CDR2 FQGNSA. V dropped 1 base and J dropped 5; count of bases not matched to a gene: 2. In nucleotides, the CDR3 is TGTGCCAGCAGCTTAGAGGACAGGGGTGAGACCCAGTACTTC. Amino acid sequence: CASSLEDRGETQYF.

In its sample, this clonotype was seen many times. This chain joins TRBV7-2 and TRBJ1-4, with a tentative D call TRBD1 (5 bases). V shed 2 bases and J shed 8 bases, with 12 bases lying between them. The CDR3 covers 14 residues. The germline V gene encodes CDR1 SGHTA and CDR2 FQGNSA. The CDR3 nucleotides are TGTGCCAGCAGCTTAAGGGACTTGGGCGAAAAACTGTTTTTT. Residues: CASSLRDLGEKLFF.

The chain joins TRBV7-6 to TRBJ2-1; 11 bases are a match to TRBD2. J lost 5 bases, V lost 3 bases, and 6 bases had no gene match. The length of the CDR3 is 16 residues. Germline CDR1 SGHVS, CDR2 FNYEAQ. In nucleotides, the CDR3 is TGTGCCAGCAGCTTTCTGACTAGCGGGGTAAACAATGAGCAGTTCTTC. It encodes CASSFLTSGVNNEQFF.

The chain joins TRBV5-1 to TRBJ2-3, with D perhaps TRBD1 (6 bases). The germline CDR1 and CDR2 sequences are SGHRS and YFSETQ. V lost 0 bases and J lost 1, with 12 bases in between. The CDR3 has 16 residues. In DNA form, the CDR3 reads TGCGCCAGCAGCTTGGAAGGGACACTTCGCACAGATACGCAGTATTTT. It is translated as CASSLEGTLRTDTQYF.

This clonotype was detected ten times or more. The rearrangement uses TRBV7-2 and TRBJ1-3; the D is unclear. The CDR3 covers 15 residues. Trimming took 6 bases from V and 0 from J, leaving 12 bases between them. Germline CDR1 SGHTA, CDR2 FQGNSA. As DNA, the CDR3 is TGTGCCAGCAGATATACCTGGGACTCTGGAAACACCATATATTTT. Its translation is CASRYTWDSGNTIYF.

This clonotype was counted ten times or more. The chain carries TRBV7-8 and TRBJ2-7; 9 positions match TRBD1. CDR3 size: 16 residues. Germline V gene sequence: CDR1 SGHVS, CDR2 FQNEAQ. The V segment lost 3 bases and the J segment 1 base; nucleotides outside the gene matches: 7. The CDR3 DNA sequence: TGTGCCAGCAGCTTGGCCGGGACAGGGAGGTCCTACGAGCAGTACTTC. This translates into CASSLAGTGRSYEQYF.

This clonotype was seen repeatedly, ten times or more. The J gene is TRBJ2-3, the V gene TRBV7-3; D is possibly TRBD2 (6 bases). The CDR3 is 17 amino acids. In germline, CDR1 is SGHTA, CDR2 FQGTGA. The V gene lost 3 bases and the J gene lost 1 base, with 17 bases spanning the gap. Written as DNA, the CDR3 is TGTGCCAGCAGCTTGGTCGGAGGGCGTTCGGGCACAGATACGCAGTATTTT. Translation: CASSLVGGRSGTDTQYF.

This clonotype occurred many times. The rearrangement uses TRBV4-3 and TRBJ1-2; D remains ambiguous. Trimming took 0 bases from V and 0 from J, leaving 14 bases between them. Looked up from germline, CDR1 is LGHNA and CDR2 is YSLEER. This CDR3 is 17 amino acids long. DNA for the CDR3: TGCGCCAGCAGCCAAGATCGGGAACTCCAAGCTAACTATGGCTACACCTTC. Protein: CASSQDRELQANYGYTF.

The rearrangement links TRBV10-3 to TRBJ1-6; D is uncertain. Germline values: CDR1 ENHRY, CDR2 SYGVKD. Trimming took off 7 bases at V and 5 bases at J, with 9 bases between the two ends. This CDR3 is 13 amino acids long. The CDR3 protein is CAITPRDNSPLHF. As DNA, the CDR3 is TGTGCCATCACACCGAGGGATAATTCACCCCTCCACTTT.

This clonotype came up many times. This chain links TRBV6-2 or TRBV6-3 with TRBJ2-7; D tentatively fits TRBD1 or TRBD2 (5 bases each). This CDR3 has 14 amino acids. V lost 7 bases and J lost 2, with 15 bases in between. Germline CDR1 and CDR2: MNHEY and SVGEGT. CDR3 nucleotide sequence: TGTGCCAGCACCAGAGGGACGGATACCTACGAGCAGTACTTC. Its protein is CASTRGTDTYEQYF.

The chain combines TRBV23-1 with TRBJ1-1; 7 nucleotides align to TRBD1. TRBV23-1 belongs to the ORF category, with a function that is uncertain. CDR3 length: 17 residues. V was clipped by 4 bases and J by 1 base; unmatched bases: 12. CDR3 DNA sequence: TGCGCCAGCAGTCGAGGGATTTCGGGACAGACGAACACTGAAGCTTTCTTT. Amino acids: CASSRGISGQTNTEAFF.

This clonotype has ten or more counts. The DNA for the CDR3 is TGCAGCGTTGTGGAGGGGACAGGGAGGGACGGGGAGACCCAGTACTTC. This sequence encodes CSVVEGTGRDGETQYF. This chain connects TRBV29-1 to TRBJ2-5; 9 bases map to TRBD1. Germline values: CDR1 SQVTM, CDR2 ANQGSEA. The CDR3 consists of 16 residues. After removal of 4 bases from V and 5 bases from J, the junction contained 14 bases not matched to a gene. Full variable domain (missing parts from reference TRBV29-1 and TRBJ2-5): SAVISQKPSRDICQRGTSLTIQCQVDSQVTMMFWYRQQPGQSLTLIATANQGSEATYESGFVIDKFPISRPNLTFSTLTVSNMSPEDSSIYLCSVVEGTGRDGETQYFGPGTRLLVL.

This clonotype was seen many times. The gene calls are TRBV7-2 and TRBJ2-5; unclear D gene. Germline CDR1 and CDR2: SGHTA and FQGNSA. The CDR3 runs 14 residues. Trimming took 4 bases from V and 4 from J, leaving 13 bases between them. The CDR3 is CASSSIPATETQYF. CDR3 in DNA: TGTGCCAGCAGCTCAATCCCAGCGACAGAGACCCAGTACTTC. Full variable domain (remainder filled in from reference TRBV7-2 and TRBJ2-5): GAGVSQSPSNKVTEKGKDVELRCDPISGHTALYWYRQSLGQGLEFLIYFQGNSAPDKSGLPSDRFSAERTGGSVSTLTIQRTQQEDSAVYLCASSSIPATETQYFGPGTRLLVL.

This clonotype was seen only a few times. This sequence joins TRBV6-2 or TRBV6-3 and TRBJ2-1; TRBD2 agrees at 13 bases. Germline loops: CDR1 MNHEY, CDR2 SVGEGT. V lost 5 bases to trimming and J lost 0 bases; unmatched junction nucleotides: 4. The CDR3 contains 17 residues. In DNA form, the CDR3 reads TGTGCCAGCAGTCCCGGACTAGCGGGGGTCTCCTACAATGAGCAGTTCTTC. Its translation: CASSPGLAGVSYNEQFF.

This clonotype has ten or more counts. The chain combines TRBV4-2 with TRBJ2-1; 9 bases align to TRBD1. V was pared by 3 bases and J by 8 bases, with 2 bases of the junction left unmatched. Per the germline V gene, CDR1 is LGHNA and CDR2 is YNFKEQ. The CDR3 loop spans 13 amino acids. This CDR3 reads CASSQTGGYEQFF. CDR3 coding DNA: TGTGCCAGCAGCCAGACAGGGGGTTATGAGCAGTTCTTC.

V and J are TRBV9 and TRBJ2-1; tentatively, D is TRBD2 (6 bases). Trimming took 0 bases from V and 6 from J, leaving 16 bases between them. CDR3 length equals 16 residues. Per the germline V gene, CDR1 is SGDLS and CDR2 is YYNGEE. CDR3 in DNA: TGTGCCAGCAGCGTAGGGGGTGATGGAGGGATCAATGAGCAGTTCTTC. Protein product: CASSVGGDGGINEQFF.

The chain links TRBV6-5 to TRBJ2-7; D ambiguous. The ends were cut back, 4 bases at V and 4 bases at J, with 11 bases in the middle. The length of the CDR3 is 13 residues. CDR1 is MNHEY, CDR2 SVGAGI, per germline. The DNA of the CDR3 is TGTGCCAGCAGTTTGGGCCCAGAATACGAGCAGTACTTC. Translating it yields CASSLGPEYEQYF.

The V and J genes are TRBV10-2 and TRBJ2-3; TRBD2 might be the D (5 bases). V was clipped by 1 base and J by 0 bases, with 26 bases between them. The CDR3 runs to 21 residues. Germline assignment: CDR1 WSHSY and CDR2 SAAADI. CDR3 in DNA: TGCGCCAGCAGTGAGTTCATATCGATTTCGGGGAGCTCATACAGCACAGATACGCAGTATTTT. Translation gives CASSEFISISGSSYSTDTQYF.

The genes are TRBV3-1 and TRBJ2-3; weak D call: TRBD2 (5 bases). This CDR3 contains 15 residues. Germline V gene sequence: CDR1 LGHDT, CDR2 YNNKEL (reference sequence). Trimming stripped 4 bases from V and 5 bases from J, with 16 bases between. CDR3 protein: CASSLQLGAGDTQYF. The DNA of the CDR3 is TGTGCCAGCAGCCTTCAATTGGGCGCGGGAGATACGCAGTATTTT.

There are a few counts of this clonotype. The chain recombines TRBV11-2 with TRBJ2-5; D may be TRBD2 (5 bases). This CDR3 has 14 amino acids. Germline loops: CDR1 SGHAT, CDR2 FQNNGV. V was shortened by 3 bases and J by 5 bases, with 13 bases between the two germline ends. CDR3 DNA sequence: TGTGCCAGCAGCTTCGGCAATAGCGTGGAGACCCAGTACTTC. Its protein product is CASSFGNSVETQYF. The full variable domain, its missing parts supplied by reference TRBV11-2 and TRBJ2-5, is EAGVAQSPRYKIIEKRQSVAFWCNPISGHATLYWYQQILGQGPKLLIQFQNNGVVDDSQLPKDRFSAERLKGVDSTLKIQPAKLEDSAVYLCASSFGNSVETQYFGPGTRLLVL.

This clonotype was found once. A much larger clone differs by one base, so this may be a read error. The chain joins TRBV28 to TRBJ1-1; D gene uncertain. The CDR3 has 11 amino acids. Germline lookup yields CDR1 MDHEN and CDR2 SYDVKM. The CDR3 loop is CAGSLSGKAFF. In DNA, the CDR3 is TGTGCCGGCAGTTTATCGGGGAAAGCTTTCTTT.

The rearrangement joins TRBV5-5 to TRBJ2-1, with a tentative D call TRBD2 (5 bases). CDR1 and CDR2 from the germline V gene are SGHKS and YYEKEE (reference sequence). The CDR3 totals 14 residues. The V end was cut by 1 base, the J end by 4 bases, with 9 bases between. The CDR3 bases are TGTGCCAGCAGCTTGATTAGCGCTTACAATGAGCAGTTCTTC. Amino acids: CASSLISAYNEQFF.

This clonotype was observed many times. The V gene is TRBV7-9, the J gene TRBJ2-1, with D perhaps TRBD1 (6 bases). The germline V gene has CDR1 SEHNR and CDR2 FQNEAQ (reference sequence). With 3 bases removed from V and 9 bases from J, the gap between germline ends came to 18 bases. The CDR3 runs to 15 residues. The CDR3 coding sequence is TGTGCCAGCAGCTTTGGAACAGGGTCGGGCACTGAGCAGTTCTTC. It encodes CASSFGTGSGTEQFF.

The rearrangement joins TRBV28 to TRBJ2-6; D is undetermined. The V gene lost 8 bases and the J gene lost 0 bases, with 8 bases spanning the gap. CDR1 and CDR2 from the germline V gene are MDHEN and SYDVKM. The CDR3 has 14 amino acids. The CDR3: CASAISSGANVLTF. The DNA for the CDR3 is TGTGCCAGCGCTATCAGCTCTGGGGCCAACGTCCTGACTTTC.

This clonotype came up many times. The chain joins TRBV7-9 to TRBJ1-2; weak D call: TRBD1 (6 bases). Germline-derived CDR1 and CDR2 are SEHNR and FQNEAQ (reference sequence). CDR3 length: 14 amino acids. V lost 3 bases and J 2 bases, leaving 10 bases between the germline ends. For the CDR3, the DNA is TGTGCCAGCAGCTTCGGGCAGGGGAACTATGGCTACACCTTC. The encoded protein is CASSFGQGNYGYTF.

At least ten counts were recorded for this clonotype. The V call is TRBV6-1, the J call TRBJ2-4, with 8 positions matching TRBD2. The V gene's germline CDR1 is MNHNS and CDR2 SASEGT. The CDR3 contains 13 residues. V gave up 0 bases and J gave up 16 bases; unmatched junction bases: 8. The CDR3 coding sequence is TGTGCCAGCAGTGAAGCGAGAATAGCGGGGCCTTACTTC. The encoded protein is CASSEARIAGPYF.

This clonotype was observed at least ten times. J is TRBJ2-5 and V is TRBV7-2; no clear D. Between the trimmed V and J ends, which lost 3 bases and 7 bases, there was a span of 9 bases. The CDR3 totals 12 residues. CDR1 is SGHTA and CDR2 is FQGNSA in the germline V gene. CDR3 DNA: TGTGCCAGCAGCTTTGAGAGCAGGACCCAGTACTTC. Translated: CASSFESRTQYF.